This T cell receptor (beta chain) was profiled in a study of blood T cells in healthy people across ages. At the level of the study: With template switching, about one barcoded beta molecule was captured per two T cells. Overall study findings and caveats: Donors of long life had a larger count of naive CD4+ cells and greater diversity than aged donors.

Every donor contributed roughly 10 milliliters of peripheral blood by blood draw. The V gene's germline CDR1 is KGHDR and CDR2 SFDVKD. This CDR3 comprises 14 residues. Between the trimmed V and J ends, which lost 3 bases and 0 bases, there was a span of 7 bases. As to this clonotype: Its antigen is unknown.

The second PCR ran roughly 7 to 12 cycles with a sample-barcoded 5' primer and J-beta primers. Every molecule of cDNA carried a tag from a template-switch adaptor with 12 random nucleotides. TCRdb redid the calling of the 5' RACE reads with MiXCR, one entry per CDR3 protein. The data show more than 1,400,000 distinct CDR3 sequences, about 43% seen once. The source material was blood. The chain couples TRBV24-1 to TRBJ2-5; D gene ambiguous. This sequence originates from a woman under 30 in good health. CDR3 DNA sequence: TGTGCCACCAGTGATGGGTCTTACCAAGAGACCCAGTACTTC. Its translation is CATSDGSYQETQYF.